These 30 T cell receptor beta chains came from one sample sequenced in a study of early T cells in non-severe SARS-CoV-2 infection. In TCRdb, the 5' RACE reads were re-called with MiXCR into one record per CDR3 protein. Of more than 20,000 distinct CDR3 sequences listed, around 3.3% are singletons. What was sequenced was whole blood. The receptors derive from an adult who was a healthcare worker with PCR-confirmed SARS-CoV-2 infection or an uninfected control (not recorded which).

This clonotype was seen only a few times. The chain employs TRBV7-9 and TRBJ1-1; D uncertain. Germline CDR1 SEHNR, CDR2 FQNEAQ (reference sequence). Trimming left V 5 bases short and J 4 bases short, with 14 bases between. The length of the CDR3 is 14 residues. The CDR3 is CASSVIGRVTEAFF. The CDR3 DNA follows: TGTGCCAGCAGCGTAATTGGTAGGGTCACTGAAGCTTTCTTT.

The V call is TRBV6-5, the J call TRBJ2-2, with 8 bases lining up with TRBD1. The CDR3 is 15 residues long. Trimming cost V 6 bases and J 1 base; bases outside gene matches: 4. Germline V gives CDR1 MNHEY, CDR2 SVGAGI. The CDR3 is CASRPGTGNTGELFF. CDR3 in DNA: TGTGCCAGCAGGCCCGGGACAGGGAACACCGGGGAGCTGTTTTTT.

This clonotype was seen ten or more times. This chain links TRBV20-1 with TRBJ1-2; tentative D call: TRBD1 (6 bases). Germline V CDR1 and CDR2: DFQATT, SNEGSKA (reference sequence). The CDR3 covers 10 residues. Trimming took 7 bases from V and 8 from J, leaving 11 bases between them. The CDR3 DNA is TGCAGTGTCCCCGGGACAGGCTACACCTTC. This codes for CSVPGTGYTF.

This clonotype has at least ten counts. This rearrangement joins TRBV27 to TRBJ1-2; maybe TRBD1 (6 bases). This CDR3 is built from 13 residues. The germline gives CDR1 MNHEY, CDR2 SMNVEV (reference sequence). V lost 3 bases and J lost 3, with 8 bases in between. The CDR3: CASSFGGHYGYTF. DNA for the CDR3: TGTGCCAGCAGTTTTGGGGGGCACTATGGCTACACCTTC.

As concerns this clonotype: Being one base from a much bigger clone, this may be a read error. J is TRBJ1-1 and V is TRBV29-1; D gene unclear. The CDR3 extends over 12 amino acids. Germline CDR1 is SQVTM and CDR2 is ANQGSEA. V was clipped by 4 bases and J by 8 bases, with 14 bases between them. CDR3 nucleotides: TGCAGCGTTGTTAGTATCGGAGTGGAAGCTTTCTTT. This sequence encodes CSVVSIGVEAFF.

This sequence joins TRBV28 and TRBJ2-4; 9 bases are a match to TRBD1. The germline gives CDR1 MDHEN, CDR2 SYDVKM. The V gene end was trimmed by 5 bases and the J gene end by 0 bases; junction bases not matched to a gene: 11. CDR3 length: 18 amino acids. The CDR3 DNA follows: TGTGCCAGCAGTCCCCCCGGGACAGGGATTCTAGCCAAAAACATTCAGTACTTC. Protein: CASSPPGTGILAKNIQYF.

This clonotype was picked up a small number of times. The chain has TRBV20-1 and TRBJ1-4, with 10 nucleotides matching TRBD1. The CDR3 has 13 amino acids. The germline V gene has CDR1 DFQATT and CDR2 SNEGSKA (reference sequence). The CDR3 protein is CSGGQGGKKKLFF. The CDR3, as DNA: TGCAGCGGAGGACAGGGGGGGAAGAAAAAACTGTTTTTT.

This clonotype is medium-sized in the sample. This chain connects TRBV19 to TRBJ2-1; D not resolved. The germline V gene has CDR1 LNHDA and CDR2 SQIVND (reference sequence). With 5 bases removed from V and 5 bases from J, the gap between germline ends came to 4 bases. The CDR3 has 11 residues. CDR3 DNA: TGTGCCAGTAGTGACAACAATGAGCAGTTCTTC. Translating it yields CASSDNNEQFF.

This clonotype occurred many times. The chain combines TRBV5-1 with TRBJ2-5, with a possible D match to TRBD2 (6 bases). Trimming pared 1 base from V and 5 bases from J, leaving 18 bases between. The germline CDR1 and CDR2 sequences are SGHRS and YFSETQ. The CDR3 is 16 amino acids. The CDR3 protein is CASSLKTHLGGETQYF. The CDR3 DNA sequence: TGCGCCAGCAGCTTGAAAACCCACCTCGGAGGGGAGACCCAGTACTTC.

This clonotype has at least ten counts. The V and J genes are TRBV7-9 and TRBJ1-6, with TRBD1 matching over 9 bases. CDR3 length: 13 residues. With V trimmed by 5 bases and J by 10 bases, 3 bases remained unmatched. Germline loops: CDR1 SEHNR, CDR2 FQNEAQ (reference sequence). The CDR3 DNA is TGTGCCAGCAGCACGGACAGGGGCTCACCCCTCCACTTT. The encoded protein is CASSTDRGSPLHF.

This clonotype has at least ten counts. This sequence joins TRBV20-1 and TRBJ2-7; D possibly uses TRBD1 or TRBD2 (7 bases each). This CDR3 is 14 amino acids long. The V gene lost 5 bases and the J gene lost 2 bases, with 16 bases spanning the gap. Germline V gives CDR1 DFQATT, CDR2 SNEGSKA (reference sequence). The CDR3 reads CSAGQVRGAYEQYF. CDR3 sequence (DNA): TGCAGTGCTGGACAGGTTCGGGGGGCCTACGAGCAGTACTTC.

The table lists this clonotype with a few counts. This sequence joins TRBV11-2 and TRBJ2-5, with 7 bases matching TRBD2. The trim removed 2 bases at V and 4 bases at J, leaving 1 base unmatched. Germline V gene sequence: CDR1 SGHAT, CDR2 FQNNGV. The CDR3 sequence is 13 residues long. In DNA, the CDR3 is TGTGCCAGCAGCTTACCTAGCGGAGAGACCCAGTACTTC. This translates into CASSLPSGETQYF.

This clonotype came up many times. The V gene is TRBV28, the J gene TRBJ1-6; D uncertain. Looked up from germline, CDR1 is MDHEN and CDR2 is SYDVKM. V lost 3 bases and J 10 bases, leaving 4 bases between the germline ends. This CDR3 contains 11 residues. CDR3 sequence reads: CASSFESPLHF. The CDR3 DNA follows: TGTGCCAGCAGTTTCGAATCACCCCTCCACTTT.

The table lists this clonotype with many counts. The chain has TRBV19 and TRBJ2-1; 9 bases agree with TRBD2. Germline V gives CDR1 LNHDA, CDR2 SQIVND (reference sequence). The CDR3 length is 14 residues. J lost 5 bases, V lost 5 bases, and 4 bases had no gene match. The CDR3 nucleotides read TGTGCCAGTAGTGATGCGGGGGGGGACAATGAGCAGTTCTTC. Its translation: CASSDAGGDNEQFF.

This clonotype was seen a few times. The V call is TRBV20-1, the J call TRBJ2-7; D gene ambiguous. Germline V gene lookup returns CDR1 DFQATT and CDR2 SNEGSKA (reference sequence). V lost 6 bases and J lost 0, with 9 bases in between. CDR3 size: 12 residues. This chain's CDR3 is CSAEVGSYEQYF. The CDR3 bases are TGCAGTGCCGAGGTTGGCTCCTACGAGCAGTACTTC.

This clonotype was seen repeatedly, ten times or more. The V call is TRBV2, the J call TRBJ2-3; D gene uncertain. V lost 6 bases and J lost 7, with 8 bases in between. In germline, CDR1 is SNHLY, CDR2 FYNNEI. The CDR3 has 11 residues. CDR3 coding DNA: TGTGCCAGCAGCCTAGACTATACGCAGTATTTT. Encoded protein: CASSLDYTQYF.

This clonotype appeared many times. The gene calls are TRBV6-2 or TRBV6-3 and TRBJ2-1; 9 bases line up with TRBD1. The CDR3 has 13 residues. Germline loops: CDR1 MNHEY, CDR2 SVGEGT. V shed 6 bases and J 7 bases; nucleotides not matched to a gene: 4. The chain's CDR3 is CASRQTGGNEQFF. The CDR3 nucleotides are TGTGCCAGCAGGCAGACAGGGGGGAATGAGCAGTTCTTC.

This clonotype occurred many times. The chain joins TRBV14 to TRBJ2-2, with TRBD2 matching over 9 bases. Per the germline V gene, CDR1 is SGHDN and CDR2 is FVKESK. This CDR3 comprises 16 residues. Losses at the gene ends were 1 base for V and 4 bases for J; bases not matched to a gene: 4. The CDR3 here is CASSQVPAGGTGELFF. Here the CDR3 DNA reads TGTGCCAGCAGCCAAGTGCCAGCGGGAGGCACCGGGGAGCTGTTTTTT.

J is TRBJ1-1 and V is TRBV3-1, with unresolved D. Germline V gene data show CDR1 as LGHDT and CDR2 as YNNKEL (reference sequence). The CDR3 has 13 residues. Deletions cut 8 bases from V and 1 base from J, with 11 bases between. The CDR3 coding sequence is TGTGCCAGCTCGAGGAACGGGAACACTGAAGCTTTCTTT. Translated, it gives CASSRNGNTEAFF. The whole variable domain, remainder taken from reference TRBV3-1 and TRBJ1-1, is DTAVSQTPKYLVTQMGNDKSIKCEQNLGHDTMYWYKQDSKKFLKIMFSYNNKELIINETVPNRFSPKSPDKAHLNLHINSLELGDSAVYFCASSRNGNTEAFFGQGTRLTVV.

The CDR3 DNA is TGTGCCAGCAGCTTAGATCAGGTGGCAGATACGCAGTATTTT. Its translation: CASSLDQVADTQYF. V usage is TRBV7-2 and J usage is TRBJ2-3, with unresolved D. Germline CDR1 and CDR2: SGHTA and FQGNSA. The V end was cut by 1 base, the J end by 4 bases, with 9 bases between. The CDR3 totals 14 residues. The complete variable domain, with remaining parts taken from reference TRBV7-2 and TRBJ2-3, reads GAGVSQSPSNKVTEKGKDVELRCDPISGHTALYWYRQSLGQGLEFLIYFQGNSAPDKSGLPSDRFSAERTGGSVSTLTIQRTQQEDSAVYLCASSLDQVADTQYFGPGTRLTVL.

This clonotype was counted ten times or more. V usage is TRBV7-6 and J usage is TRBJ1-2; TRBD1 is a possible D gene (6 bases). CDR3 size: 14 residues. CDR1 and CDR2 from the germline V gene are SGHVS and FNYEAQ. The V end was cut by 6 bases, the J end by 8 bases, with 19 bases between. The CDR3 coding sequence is TGTGCCAGCAGTGCAGGGGACCCCCTATACGGCTACACCTTC. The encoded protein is CASSAGDPLYGYTF.

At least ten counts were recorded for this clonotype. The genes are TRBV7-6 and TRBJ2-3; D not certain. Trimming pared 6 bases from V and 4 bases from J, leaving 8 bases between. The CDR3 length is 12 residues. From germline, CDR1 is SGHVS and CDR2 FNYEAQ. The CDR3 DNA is TGTGCCAGCAGTCGTGGGCCAGATACGCAGTATTTT. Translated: CASSRGPDTQYF.

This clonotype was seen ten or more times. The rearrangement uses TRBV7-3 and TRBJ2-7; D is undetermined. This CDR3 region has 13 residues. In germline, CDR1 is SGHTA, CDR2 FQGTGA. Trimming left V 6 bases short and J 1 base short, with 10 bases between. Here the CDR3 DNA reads TGTGCCAGCAGGTCGACTGGTTCCTACGAGCAGTACTTC. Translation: CASRSTGSYEQYF.

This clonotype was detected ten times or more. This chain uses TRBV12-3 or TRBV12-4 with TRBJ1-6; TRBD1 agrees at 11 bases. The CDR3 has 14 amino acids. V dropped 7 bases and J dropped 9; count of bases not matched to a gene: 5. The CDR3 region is CASTQDRGLSPLHF. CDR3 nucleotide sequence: TGTGCCAGCACCCAGGACAGGGGGCTTTCACCCCTCCACTTT.

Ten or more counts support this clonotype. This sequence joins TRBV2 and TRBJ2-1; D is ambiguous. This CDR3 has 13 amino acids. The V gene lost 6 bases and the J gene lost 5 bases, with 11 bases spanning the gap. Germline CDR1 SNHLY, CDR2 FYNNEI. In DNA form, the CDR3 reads TGTGCCAGCAGGGAAAGTCCCAACAATGAGCAGTTCTTC. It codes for CASRESPNNEQFF.

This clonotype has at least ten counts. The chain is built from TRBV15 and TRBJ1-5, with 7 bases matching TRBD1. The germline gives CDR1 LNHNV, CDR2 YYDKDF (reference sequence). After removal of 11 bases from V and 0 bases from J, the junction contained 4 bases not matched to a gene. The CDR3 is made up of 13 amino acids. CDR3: CAGTVDSNQPQHF. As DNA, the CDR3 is TGTGCCGGGACAGTGGATAGCAATCAGCCCCAGCATTTT.

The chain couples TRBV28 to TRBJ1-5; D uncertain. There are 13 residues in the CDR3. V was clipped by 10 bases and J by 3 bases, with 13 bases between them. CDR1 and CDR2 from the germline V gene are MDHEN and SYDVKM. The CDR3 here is CATLGIYNQPQHF. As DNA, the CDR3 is TGTGCCACCCTAGGGATTTACAATCAGCCCCAGCATTTT. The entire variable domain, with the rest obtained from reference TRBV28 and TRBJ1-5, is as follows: DVKVTQSSRYLVKRTGEKVFLECVQDMDHENMFWYRQDPGLGLRLIYFSYDVKMKEKGDIPEGYSVSREKKERFSLILESASTNQTSMYLCATLGIYNQPQHFGDGTRLSIL.

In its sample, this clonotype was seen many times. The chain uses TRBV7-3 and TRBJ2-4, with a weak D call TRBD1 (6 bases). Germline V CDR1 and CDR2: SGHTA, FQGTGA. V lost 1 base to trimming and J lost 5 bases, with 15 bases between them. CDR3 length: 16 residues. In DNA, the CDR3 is TGTGCCAGCAGCTTAAACGGCGAGGCAGGGGAAAACATTCAGTACTTC. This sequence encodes CASSLNGEAGENIQYF.

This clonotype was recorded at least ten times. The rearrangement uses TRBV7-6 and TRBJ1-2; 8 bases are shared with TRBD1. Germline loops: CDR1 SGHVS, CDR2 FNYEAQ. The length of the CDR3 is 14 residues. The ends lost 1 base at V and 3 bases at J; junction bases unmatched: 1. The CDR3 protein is CASSLDRGDYGYTF. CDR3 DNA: TGTGCCAGCAGCTTAGACAGGGGGGACTATGGCTACACCTTC.

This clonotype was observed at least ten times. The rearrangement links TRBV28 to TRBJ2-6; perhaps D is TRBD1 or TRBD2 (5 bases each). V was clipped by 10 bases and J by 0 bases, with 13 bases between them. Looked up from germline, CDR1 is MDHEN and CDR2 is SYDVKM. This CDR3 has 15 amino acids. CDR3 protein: CATRGPYSGANVLTF. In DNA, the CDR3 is TGTGCCACAAGGGGACCCTACTCTGGGGCCAACGTCCTGACTTTC. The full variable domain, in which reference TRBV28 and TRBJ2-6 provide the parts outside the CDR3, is DVKVTQSSRYLVKRTGEKVFLECVQDMDHENMFWYRQDPGLGLRLIYFSYDVKMKEKGDIPEGYSVSREKKERFSLILESASTNQTSMYLCATRGPYSGANVLTFGAGSRLTVL.